This T cell receptor beta chain was sequenced in a study of vaccination effects on CD4 cells after COVID-19. At the level of the study: Sequencing in the ViraFEST assay came after antigen-specific CD4+ T cells had been expanded with viral peptide pools, which were used to stimulate PBMC. There were three convalescent patients sampled both early and late after vaccination. Wells each received two million PBMC, cultured with 10 IU/ml IL-2 and 10 ug/ml peptides.

After roughly ten days in culture, the CD4+ T cells were isolated. PCR showed that the person got SARS-CoV-2 infection at some point between March and December 2020. Participants each got two BNT162b2 or mRNA-1273 vaccine doses. Sequenced by immunoSEQ multiplex PCR; TCRdb stores in-frame clones only, minus some. The repertoire has 40,000 to 45,000 clones, around 80% of them found once; the top ten carry 3% to 4%. The CDR3 consists of 15 residues. Germline-derived CDR1 and CDR2 are LGHDT and YNNKEL (reference sequence). V lost 4 bases, J lost 5 bases, and 9 bases stayed unmatched. For this clone: The antigen is unknown.

General observations from the study: In the late period after vaccination, infection- and vaccine-induced clones contracted markedly.

This sample comprised CD4+ T cells from PBMCs cultured without peptide, obtained after COVID-19 vaccination. The source is a human donor who had a prior SARS-CoV-2 infection. The J gene is TRBJ2-5, the V gene TRBV3-1 (or the pseudogene TRBV3-2); 8 bases are a match to TRBD1. In nucleotides, the CDR3 is TGTGCCAGCAGCCGCGGACAGGGTCGGTGGGAGACCCAGTACTTC. It yields the protein CASSRGQGRWETQYF.